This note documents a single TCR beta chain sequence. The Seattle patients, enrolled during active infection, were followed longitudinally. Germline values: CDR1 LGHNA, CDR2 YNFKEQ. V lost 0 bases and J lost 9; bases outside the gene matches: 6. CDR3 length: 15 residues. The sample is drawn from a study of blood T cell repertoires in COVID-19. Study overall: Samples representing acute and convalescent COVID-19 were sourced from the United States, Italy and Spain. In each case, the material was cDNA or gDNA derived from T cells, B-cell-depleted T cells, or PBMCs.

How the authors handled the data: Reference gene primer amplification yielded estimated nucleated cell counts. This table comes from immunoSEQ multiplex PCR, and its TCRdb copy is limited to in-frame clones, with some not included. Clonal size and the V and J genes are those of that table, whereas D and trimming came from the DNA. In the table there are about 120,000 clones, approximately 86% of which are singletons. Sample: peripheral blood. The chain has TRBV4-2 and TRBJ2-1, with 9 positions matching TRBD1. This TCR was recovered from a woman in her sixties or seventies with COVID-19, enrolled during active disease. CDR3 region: CASSQEMDRGVEQFF. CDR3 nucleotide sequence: TGTGCCAGCAGCCAAGAGATGGACAGGGGTGTTGAGCAGTTCTTC.